These T cell receptor beta chains were read from a single sample in a study of T cells after yellow fever vaccination. TCRdb called the 5' RACE reads again in MiXCR, with one record for every CDR3 protein. The sample includes about 160,000 distinct CDR3 sequences, approximately 9.7% of them seen just once. Sequencing used CD8+ T cells sorted from PBMCs, obtained 45 days after the yellow fever booster vaccination. Every receptor here comes from a man younger than 35 who received the YFV17D yellow fever vaccine. Each CDR3 is given with its conserved first and last residue. A D gene is named only where the DNA matches it firmly. The listing skips clone size in some rows; elsewhere it reads once, few, many or a size class.

>TRBD2|TRBV10-3|.|TRBJ2-3
TGTGCCGTGACGGGGACTAGCGGGGAAGGAGATACGCAGTATTTT
CAVTGTSGEGDTQYF
>.|TRBV9|.|TRBJ2-1
TGTGCCAGCAGCTTTCCCCTTGGGGGGGGGCCGAATGAGCAGTTCTTC
CASSFPLGGGPNEQFF
>TRBD2|TRBV11-2|few|TRBJ2-5
TGTGCCAGCAGCTCCCCCAGCGGGGGGGATGAGACCCAGTACTTC
CASSSPSGGDETQYF
>TRBD2|TRBV27|few|TRBJ2-2
TGTGCCAGCAGTTTTGGTAGCGGGGGGGACACCGGGGAGCTGTTTTTT
CASSFGSGGDTGELFF
>.|TRBV10-3|few|TRBJ2-5
TGTGCCATCAGTGAGGGATCCAGGGGACAAGAGACCCAGTACTTC
CAISEGSRGQETQYF
>.|TRBV7-2|many|TRBJ2-5
TGTGCCAGCAGCCCGGCCCAGGGGGGAAGGGAGACCCAGTACTTC
CASSPAQGGRETQYF
>.|TRBV7-2|.|TRBJ2-5
TGTGCCAGCAGCCTAAGGGGTAGGGAGGAGACCCAGTACTTC
CASSLRGREETQYF
>TRBD1|TRBV4-3|.|TRBJ1-5
TGCGCCAGCAGCCATCCCGGACAGGGCCGTCAGCCCCAGCATTTT
CASSHPGQGRQPQHF
>TRBD1|TRBV11-2|.|TRBJ1-6
TGTGCCAGCAGCACGCAGCCCGGGACAGCGAATAATTCACCCCTCCACTTT
CASSTQPGTANNSPLHF
>TRBD1|TRBV4-2|.|TRBJ2-2
TGTGCCAGCAGCTCGGACAGGGAGCACGGGGAGCTGTTTTTT
CASSSDREHGELFF
>.|TRBV7-9|.|TRBJ1-6
TGTGCCAGCAGCTTAGGTCATTCACCCCTCCACTTT
CASSLGHSPLHF
>.|TRBV19|.|TRBJ2-5
TGTGCCACTTCACACCGCGATTGGGTATCGGAGACCCAGTACTTC
CATSHRDWVSETQYF
>TRBD2|TRBV6-2/TRBV6-3|.|TRBJ2-1
TGTGCCAGCAGAGGACTAGCGGGGGTTAATGAGCAGTTCTTC
CASRGLAGVNEQFF
>.|TRBV10-3|.|TRBJ2-1
TGTGCCATCAGTGAGGGTATCCTGGGGAGAAGCAATGAGCAGTTCTTC
CAISEGILGRSNEQFF
>TRBD1|TRBV9|medium-sized|TRBJ1-1
TGTGCCAGCAGCCCCCGGGACAGACTAAACACTGAAGCTTTCTTT
CASSPRDRLNTEAFF
>.|TRBV14|few|TRBJ2-7
TGTGCCAGCAGCCAGGGACTGGGAATCTCCTACGAGCAGTACTTC
CASSQGLGISYEQYF
>.|TRBV19|few|TRBJ2-7
TGTGCCAGTAGCTTAATCGACACCTCCTACGAGCAGTACTTC
CASSLIDTSYEQYF
>.|TRBV4-1|few|TRBJ2-1
TGCGCCAGCAGCCAAAAAGTCGGATCAGTACTTGACAATGAGCAGTTCTTC
CASSQKVGSVLDNEQFF
>.|TRBV4-2|few|TRBJ1-2
TGTGCCAGCGCCGGGAACTATGGCTACACCTTC
CASAGNYGYTF
>.|TRBV29-1|.|TRBJ2-7
TGCAGCGTTGACGTTAAAGGCTCCTACGAGCAGTACTTC
CSVDVKGSYEQYF
>.|TRBV5-4|.|TRBJ1-2
TGTGCCAGCAGCTACAGGGACGGCTACACCTTC
CASSYRDGYTF
>.|TRBV20-1|many|TRBJ2-2
TGCAGTGCTGCGAAAACTGGGACTGACACCGGGGAGCTGTTTTTT
CSAAKTGTDTGELFF
>TRBD1|TRBV5-1|.|TRBJ1-2
TGCGCCAGCAGCTCGGGGGGGACAGGGATCTATGGCTACACCTTC
CASSSGGTGIYGYTF
>.|TRBV6-5|.|TRBJ1-1
TGTGCCAGCAGCCCCGGGCAGGGCGACTCCGGCACTGAAGCTTTCTTT
CASSPGQGDSGTEAFF
>.|TRBV6-1|.|TRBJ2-5
TGTGCCAGCAGTGGTTTAGGGCCGTACCAAGAGACCCAGTACTTC
CASSGLGPYQETQYF
>.|TRBV29-1|few|TRBJ2-5
TGCAGCGCGCGGGACAGCTCTCAAGAGACCCAGTACTTC
CSARDSSQETQYF
>.|TRBV6-2/TRBV6-3|few|TRBJ1-1
TGTGCCAGCAGTTACAGTTTAGTGGTCGACAGTTCGGGGAACACTGAAGCTTTCTTT
CASSYSLVVDSSGNTEAFF
>.|TRBV6-2/TRBV6-3|.|TRBJ2-1
TGTGCCAGCAGCCTCCAGGGGCTGGGGTACAATGAGCAGTTCTTC
CASSLQGLGYNEQFF
>.|TRBV9|.|TRBJ2-1
TGTGCCAGCAGCGGCCGGGACGACGAAAATGAGCAGTTCTTC
CASSGRDDENEQFF
>.|TRBV30|few|TRBJ2-1
TGTGCCTGGAGCGTGGGCTACAATGAGCAGTTCTTC
CAWSVGYNEQFF
>.|TRBV5-6|few|TRBJ2-2
TGTGCCATCCGTGGACATAACGGGGAGCTGTTTTTT
CAIRGHNGELFF
>.|TRBV7-9|.|TRBJ2-5
TGTGCCAGCAGCTTAGTTGAGGGGGGAACCGGAGAGACCCAGTACTTC
CASSLVEGGTGETQYF
>.|TRBV12-3/TRBV12-4|.|TRBJ1-1
TGTGCCAGCAGTTTGCGGGGGGGCGCGAACACTGAAGCTTTCTTT
CASSLRGGANTEAFF
>TRBD2|TRBV7-9|.|TRBJ2-3
TGTGCCAGCAGCTTACCACGCCACACTTTAGCGGGGGGGCTGGGTACGCAGTATTTT
CASSLPRHTLAGGLGTQYF
>.|TRBV5-5|few|TRBJ2-5
TGTGCCAGCAGCTTGACACGAGCCCCCGGGGGAGAGACCCAGTACTTC
CASSLTRAPGGETQYF
>.|TRBV2|.|TRBJ1-1
TGTGCCAGCAGTGAGTGGGCGAACACTGAAGCTTTCTTT
CASSEWANTEAFF
>.|TRBV27|many|TRBJ1-2
TGTGCCAGCAGTTTAGACAGGTCAGGATATGGCTACACCTTC
CASSLDRSGYGYTF
>.|TRBV15|few|TRBJ2-3
TGTGCCACCAGCCCTCGGGCAGCCCCAGATACGCAGTATTTT
CATSPRAAPDTQYF
>TRBD1|TRBV4-2|many|TRBJ1-1
TGTGCCAGCAGCCAATCCGAAGGGGACAGCTCGAACACTGAAGCTTTCTTT
CASSQSEGDSSNTEAFF
>TRBD1|TRBV7-2|few|TRBJ1-5
TGTGCCAGCAGCTTAGTCCAGGGGGGAAGCAATCAGCCCCAGCATTTT
CASSLVQGGSNQPQHF
>TRBD2|TRBV7-2|many|TRBJ2-2
TGTGCCAGCAGCCCACAAGCGGGGGGATCCGGGGAGCTGTTTTTT
CASSPQAGGSGELFF